This TCR beta chain came from a study of blood T cell repertoires in COVID-19. In the study overall: Acute-phase and convalescent COVID-19 samples originated in the United States, Italy and Spain. Sources were T cells, B-cell-depleted T cells, or PBMCs; the material itself was cDNA or gDNA.

In the authors' workflow: Amplified reference gene primers provided the basis for estimating nucleated cell counts. Clones were read by immunoSEQ multiplex PCR, and TCRdb kept only the in-frame ones, dropping some. V, J and clone size derive from that table, while D and trimming were established from the DNA sequence. The data hold under 200,000 clones, with 84% observed a single time. Germline CDR1 LGHNT, CDR2 FRNRAP. The CDR3 is 14 amino acids. V was shortened by 7 bases and J by 6 bases, with 19 bases between the two germline ends. The source is a man aged 30 to 45 with active or convalescent COVID-19. The V gene is TRBV12-5, the J gene TRBJ2-7; possible D gene TRBD1, 8 bases. The sequencing input was peripheral blood. The DNA of the CDR3 is TGTGCTAGTGCCGGGAGGACAGGGCCAGGCGAGCAGTACTTC. Translating gives CASAGRTGPGEQYF.